Each of the 8 T cell receptor beta chains below was sequenced from the same sample in a study of blood T cells in healthy people across ages. Then a second PCR, running roughly 7 to 11 cycles, was carried out with a sample-barcoded 5' primer and a J-beta primer mix. TCRdb recomputed calls from the 5' RACE reads with MiXCR, one row per CDR3 protein. The table shows 800,000 to 950,000 distinct CDR3 sequences, with about 44% occurring only once. Sample: blood. The receptors originated from a man aged 25-45 years in good health.

The V gene is TRBV4-3, the J gene TRBJ1-1; a possible D gene is TRBD1 (6 bases). CDR1 and CDR2 from the germline V gene are LGHNA and YSLEER. The CDR3 sequence is 14 residues long. V gave up 0 bases and J gave up 1 base, with 6 bases separating them. The CDR3 region is CASSQEGGNTEAFF. For the CDR3, the DNA is TGCGCCAGCAGCCAAGAAGGGGGGAACACTGAAGCTTTCTTT.

V is TRBV4-2 and J is TRBJ2-3, with TRBD1 matching over 12 bases. The CDR3 contains 17 residues. V was clipped by 2 bases and J by 8 bases; unmatched bases: 11. Per germline, CDR1 LGHNA and CDR2 YNFKEQ. CDR3 sequence reads: CASSQSTGTGGGGTQYF. The CDR3, as DNA: TGTGCCAGCAGCCAAAGCACCGGGACAGGGGGCGGTGGTACGCAGTATTTT.

The V and J genes are TRBV12-3 or TRBV12-4 and TRBJ2-3; the D gene is possibly TRBD2 (5 bases). This CDR3 spans 13 amino acids. The V and J ends lost 5 bases and 15 bases respectively, with 21 bases between them. This CDR3 reads CASSRGRADTEYF. CDR3 bases: TGTGCCAGCAGTAGAGGGAGAGCAGATACGGAATATTTT.

The V and J genes are TRBV4-1 and TRBJ1-4; maybe TRBD1 (5 bases). The CDR3 contains 14 residues. Germline V gene data show CDR1 as MGHRA and CDR2 as YSYEKL. Trimming shortened V by 4 bases and J by 14 bases, and 20 bases separated the two germline ends. CDR3 residues: CASSPQTDGTGLFF. The DNA for the CDR3 is TGCGCCAGCAGCCCTCAGACAGACGGGACTGGGCTGTTTTTT.

This clonotype was seen more than once but under ten times. The CDR3 sequence is CASSNLAGDTDTQYF. The CDR3 DNA is TGTGCCAGCAGTAACCTAGCGGGGGACACAGATACGCAGTATTTT. The gene calls are TRBV6-5 and TRBJ2-3; TRBD2 agrees at 10 bases. The CDR3 totals 15 residues. V lost 5 bases, J lost 2 bases, and 4 bases stayed unmatched. The germline gives CDR1 MNHEY, CDR2 SVGAGI.

The chain recombines TRBV2 with TRBJ1-1; a weak D match, TRBD1 (6 bases). The CDR3 consists of 13 residues. CDR1 and CDR2 (germline): SNHLY, FYNNEI. The V gene lost 6 bases and the J gene lost 4 bases, with 12 bases spanning the gap. CDR3 sequence reads: CASRVNRATEAFF. Here the CDR3 DNA reads TGTGCCAGCAGGGTTAACAGGGCCACTGAAGCTTTCTTT.

The chain uses TRBV9 and TRBJ2-3; 11 bases are a match to TRBD2. CDR1 SGDLS and CDR2 YYNGEE come from the germline V gene. CDR3 size: 16 residues. V was clipped by 4 bases and J by 5 bases; unmatched bases: 9. The CDR3 DNA follows: TGTGCCAGCAGCCTGGTAATAGCGGGGGGGCAAGATACGCAGTATTTT. Protein: CASSLVIAGGQDTQYF. The whole variable domain, filled in from reference TRBV9 and TRBJ2-3, reads DSGVTQTPKHLITATGQRVTLRCSPRSGDLSVYWYQQSLDQGLQFLIQYYNGEERAKGNILERFSAQQFPDLHSELNLSSLELGDSALYFCASSLVIAGGQDTQYFGPGTRLTVL.

CDR3 residues: CASSRDGAGGSSSYNEQFF. The CDR3 bases are TGTGCCAGCAGCCGAGACGGTGCGGGGGGCAGTAGCTCCTACAATGAGCAGTTCTTC. The rearrangement links TRBV7-9 to TRBJ2-1, with TRBD2 matching over 8 bases. V lost 5 bases and J lost 0; bases outside the gene matches: 15. Germline V gene data show CDR1 as SEHNR and CDR2 as FQNEAQ (reference sequence). CDR3 length equals 19 residues.